This TCR beta chain was captured in a study of regulatory T cells in long-lasting Graves disease. The CDR3 spans 13 residues. Germline loops: CDR1 LNHNV, CDR2 YYDKDF (reference sequence). Deletions cut 4 bases from V and 3 bases from J, with 10 bases between. Researchers made TCR beta libraries by using iRepertoire HTBI primers and running Arm-PCR on CDR3 regions. Authors' analysis steps: Identification of gene segments yielded more than 60 TRBV and 12 to 15 TRBJ across samples. TCRdb redid the calling of the multiplex PCR reads with MiXCR, one entry per CDR3 protein. TCRdb assigned the V and J calls; the authors' analysis was not used. Of about 400,000 distinct CDR3 sequences listed, around 20% are singletons. There are a few counts of this clonotype. Its antigen is not known. Time point: persistent/refractory GD, antithyroid drugs over 5 years with positive TRAb. PBMC-extracted RNA yielded the TCR library.

Study conclusions and caveats: TRBV28, TRBJ1-2 and TRBJ2-5 emerged as the favored segments in persistent disease.

Sequencing was performed on peripheral blood mononuclear cells (PBMCs), taken when the disease was refractory, from a patient treated with antithyroid drugs. The chain combines TRBV15 with TRBJ2-7; D gene uncertain. The receptor was isolated from a female donor with Graves disease. The CDR3 region has the DNA TGTGCCACCAGCACCGGGCGGAACTACGAGCAGTACTTC. This gives the protein CATSTGRNYEQYF.